This TCR beta chain was obtained from a study of T cell changes during pregnancy in multiple sclerosis. Method: immunoSEQ multiplex PCR; TCRdb's copy keeps in-frame clones and lacks some. Of 39,000 or so clones listed, 90% to 95% are singletons. Deletions cut 1 base from V and 1 base from J, with 8 bases between. There are 14 residues in the CDR3. Germline CDR1 LGHNA, CDR2 YSLEER. The starting material was CD8+ T cells from peripheral blood mononuclear cells, obtained in the third trimester of pregnancy. This clonotype was sampled from a female donor with multiple sclerosis, enrolled in a pregnancy study. This chain links TRBV4-3 with TRBJ2-7; possibly TRBD1 for D (5 bases). The CDR3 bases are TGCGCCAGCAGCCAAGTAACAGGTTCCTACGAGCAGTACTTC. Protein product: CASSQVTGSYEQYF.